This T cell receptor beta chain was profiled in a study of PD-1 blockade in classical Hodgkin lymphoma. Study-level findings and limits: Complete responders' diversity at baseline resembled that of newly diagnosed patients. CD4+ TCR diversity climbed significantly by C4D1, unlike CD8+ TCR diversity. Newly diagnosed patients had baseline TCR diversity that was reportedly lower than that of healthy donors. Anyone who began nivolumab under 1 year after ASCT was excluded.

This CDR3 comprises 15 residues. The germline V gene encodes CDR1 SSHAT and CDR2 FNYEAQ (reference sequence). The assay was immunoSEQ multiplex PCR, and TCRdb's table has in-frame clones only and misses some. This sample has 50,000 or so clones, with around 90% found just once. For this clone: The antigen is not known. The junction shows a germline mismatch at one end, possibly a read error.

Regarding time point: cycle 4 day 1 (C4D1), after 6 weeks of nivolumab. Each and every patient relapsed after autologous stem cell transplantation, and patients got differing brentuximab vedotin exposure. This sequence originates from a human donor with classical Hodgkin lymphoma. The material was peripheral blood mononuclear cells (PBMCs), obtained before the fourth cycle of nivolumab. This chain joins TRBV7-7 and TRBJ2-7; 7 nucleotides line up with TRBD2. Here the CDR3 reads CASSLVKASGRAQYF. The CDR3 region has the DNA TGTGCTAGCAGCTTAGTTAAGGCTAGCGGACGGGCGCAGTACTTC.